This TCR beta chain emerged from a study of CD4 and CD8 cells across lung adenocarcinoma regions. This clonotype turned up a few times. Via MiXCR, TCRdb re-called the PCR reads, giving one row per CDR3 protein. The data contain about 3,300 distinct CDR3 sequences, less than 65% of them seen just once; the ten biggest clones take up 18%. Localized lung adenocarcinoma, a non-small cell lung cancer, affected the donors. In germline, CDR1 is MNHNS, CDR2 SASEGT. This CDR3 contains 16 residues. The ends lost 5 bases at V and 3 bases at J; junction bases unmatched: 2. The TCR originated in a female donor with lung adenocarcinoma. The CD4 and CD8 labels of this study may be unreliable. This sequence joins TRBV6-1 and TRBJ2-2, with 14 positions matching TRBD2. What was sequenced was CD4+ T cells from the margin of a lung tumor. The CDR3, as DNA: TGTGCCAGCAGTACGGGACTAGCGGGGGACACCGGGGAGCTGTTTTTT. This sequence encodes CASSTGLAGDTGELFF.